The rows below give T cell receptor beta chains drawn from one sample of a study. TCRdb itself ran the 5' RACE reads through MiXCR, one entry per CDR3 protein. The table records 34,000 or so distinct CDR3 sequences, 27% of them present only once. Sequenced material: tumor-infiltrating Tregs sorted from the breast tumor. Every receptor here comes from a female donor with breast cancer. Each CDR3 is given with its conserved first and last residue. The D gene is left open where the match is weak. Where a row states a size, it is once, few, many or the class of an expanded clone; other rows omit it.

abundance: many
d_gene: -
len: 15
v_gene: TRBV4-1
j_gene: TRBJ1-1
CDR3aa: CASRPPGGGNTEAFF
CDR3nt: TGCGCCAGCAGGCCGCCCGGGGGGGGGAACACTGAAGCTTTCTTT

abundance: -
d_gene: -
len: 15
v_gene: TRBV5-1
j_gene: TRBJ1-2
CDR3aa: CASSLGLAGEDGYTF
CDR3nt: TGCGCCAGCAGCTTGGGACTAGCGGGAGAGGATGGCTACACCTTC

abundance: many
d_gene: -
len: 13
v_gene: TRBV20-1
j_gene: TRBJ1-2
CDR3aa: CSAGGGSNYGYTF
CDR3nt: TGCAGTGCGGGAGGGGGGTCGAACTATGGCTACACCTTC

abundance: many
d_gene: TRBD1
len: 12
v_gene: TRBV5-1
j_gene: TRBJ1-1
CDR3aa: CASGTANTEAFF
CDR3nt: TGCGCCAGCGGGACAGCGAACACTGAAGCTTTCTTT

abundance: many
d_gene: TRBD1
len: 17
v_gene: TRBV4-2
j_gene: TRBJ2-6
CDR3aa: CASSPRQGAYGANVLTF
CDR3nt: TGTGCCAGCAGCCCTAGACAGGGGGCTTATGGGGCCAACGTCCTGACTTTC

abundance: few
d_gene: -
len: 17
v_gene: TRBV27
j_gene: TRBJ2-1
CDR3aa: CASSPIPGHSSYNEQFF
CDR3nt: TGTGCCAGCAGTCCAATCCCAGGACACAGCTCCTACAATGAGCAGTTCTTC

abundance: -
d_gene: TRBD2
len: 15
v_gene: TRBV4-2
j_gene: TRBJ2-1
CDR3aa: CASSQWTSGRNEQFF
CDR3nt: TGTGCCAGCAGCCAATGGACTAGCGGGAGAAATGAGCAGTTCTTC

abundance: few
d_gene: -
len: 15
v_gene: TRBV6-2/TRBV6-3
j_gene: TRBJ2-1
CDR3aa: CASSKAGSSYNEQFF
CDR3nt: TGTGCCAGCAGCAAGGCAGGGAGTTCCTACAATGAGCAGTTCTTC

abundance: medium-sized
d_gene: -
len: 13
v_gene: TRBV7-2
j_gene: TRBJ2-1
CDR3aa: CASSFFRYNEQFF
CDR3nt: TGTGCCAGCAGCTTCTTTCGGTACAATGAGCAGTTCTTC

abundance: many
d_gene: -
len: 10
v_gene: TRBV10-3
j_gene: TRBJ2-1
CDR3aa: CATRGNEQFF
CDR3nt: TGTGCCACCAGAGGCAATGAGCAGTTCTTC

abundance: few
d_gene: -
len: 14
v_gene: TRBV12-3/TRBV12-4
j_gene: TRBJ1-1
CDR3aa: CASSPEVKNTEAFF
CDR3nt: TGTGCCAGCAGCCCCGAGGTGAAGAACACTGAAGCTTTCTTT

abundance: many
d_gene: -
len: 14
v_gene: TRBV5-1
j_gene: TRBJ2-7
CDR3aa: CASSSGTGTYEQYF
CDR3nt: TGCGCCAGCAGCTCCGGGACGGGGACCTACGAGCAGTACTTC

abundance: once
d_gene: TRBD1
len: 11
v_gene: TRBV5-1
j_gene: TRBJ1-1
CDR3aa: CASSLGQGVFF
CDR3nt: TGCGCCAGCAGCTTGGGACAGGGGGTTTTCTTT

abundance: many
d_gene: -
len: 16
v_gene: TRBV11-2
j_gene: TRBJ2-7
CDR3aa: CASSTRVGRGPYEQYF
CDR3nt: TGTGCCAGCAGCACAAGGGTAGGCCGGGGCCCCTACGAGCAGTACTTC

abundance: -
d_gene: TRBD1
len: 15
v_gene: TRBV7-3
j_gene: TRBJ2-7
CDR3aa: CASSPMPGGNYEQYF
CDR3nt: TGTGCCAGCAGCCCCATGCCAGGGGGAAACTACGAGCAGTACTTC

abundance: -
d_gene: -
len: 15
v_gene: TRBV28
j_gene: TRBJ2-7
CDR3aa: CASQGRDSLPYEQYF
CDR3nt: TGTGCCAGCCAGGGGAGGGACAGCCTCCCCTACGAGCAGTACTTC

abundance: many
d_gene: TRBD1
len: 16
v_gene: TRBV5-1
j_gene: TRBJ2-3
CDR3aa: CASSQRQGSATDTQYF
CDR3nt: TGCGCCAGCAGCCAGAGACAGGGATCCGCTACAGATACGCAGTATTTT

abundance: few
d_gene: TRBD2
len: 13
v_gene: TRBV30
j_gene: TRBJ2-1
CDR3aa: CASEREVYNEQFF
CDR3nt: TGTGCCTCCGAGCGGGAGGTGTACAATGAGCAGTTCTTC

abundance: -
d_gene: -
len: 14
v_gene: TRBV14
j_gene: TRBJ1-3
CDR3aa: CASSQDLEGNTIYF
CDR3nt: TGTGCCAGCAGCCAAGATCTTGAGGGAAACACCATATATTTT

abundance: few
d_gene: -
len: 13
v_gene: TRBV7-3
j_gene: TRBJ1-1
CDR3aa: CASGPGTNAEAFF
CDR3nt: TGTGCCAGCGGCCCTGGGACGAACGCTGAAGCTTTCTTT

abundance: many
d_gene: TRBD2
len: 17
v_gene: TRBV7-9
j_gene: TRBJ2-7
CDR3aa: CASSFGLAGAPSYEQYF
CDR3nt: TGTGCCAGCAGCTTTGGACTAGCGGGAGCCCCCTCCTACGAGCAGTACTTC

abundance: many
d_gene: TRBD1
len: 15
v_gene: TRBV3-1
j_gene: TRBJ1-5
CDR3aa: CASSQAGTGAQPQHF
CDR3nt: TGTGCCAGCAGCCAAGCCGGGACAGGGGCACAGCCCCAGCATTTT

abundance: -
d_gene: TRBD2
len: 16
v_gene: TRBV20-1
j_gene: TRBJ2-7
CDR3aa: CSARGELAGVKYEQYF
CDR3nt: TGCAGTGCTAGAGGGGAACTAGCGGGAGTAAAGTACGAGCAGTACTTC

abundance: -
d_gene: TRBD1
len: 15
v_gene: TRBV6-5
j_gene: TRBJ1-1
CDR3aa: CASSRAGTENTEAFF
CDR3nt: TGTGCCAGCAGTCGAGCGGGGACAGAGAACACTGAAGCTTTCTTT

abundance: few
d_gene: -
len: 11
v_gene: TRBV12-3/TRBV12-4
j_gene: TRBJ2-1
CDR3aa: CASRGNREQFF
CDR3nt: TGTGCCAGCAGGGGGAACAGGGAGCAGTTCTTC

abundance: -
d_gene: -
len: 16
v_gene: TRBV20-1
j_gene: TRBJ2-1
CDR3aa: CSARDRFRGALNEQFF
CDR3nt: TGCAGTGCTAGAGATCGTTTTCGGGGAGCCCTCAATGAGCAGTTCTTC

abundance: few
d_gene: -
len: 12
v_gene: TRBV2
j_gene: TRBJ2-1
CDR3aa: CASSGGHNEQFF
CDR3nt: TGTGCCAGCAGTGGAGGCCACAATGAGCAGTTCTTC

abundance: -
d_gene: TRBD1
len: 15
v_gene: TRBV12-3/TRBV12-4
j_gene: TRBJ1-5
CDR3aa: CASSPGTGIGQPQHF
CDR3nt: TGTGCCAGCAGCCCCGGGACAGGGATCGGTCAGCCCCAGCATTTT

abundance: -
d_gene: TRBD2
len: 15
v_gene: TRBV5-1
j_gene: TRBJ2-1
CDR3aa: CASSRSGSSYNEQFF
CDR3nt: TGCGCCAGCAGCCGTAGCGGGAGCTCCTACAATGAGCAGTTCTTC

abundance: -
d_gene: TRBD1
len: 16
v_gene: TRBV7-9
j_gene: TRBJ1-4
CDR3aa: CASSLPDRVGREKLFF
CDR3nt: TGTGCCAGCAGCTTACCGGACAGGGTTGGGCGTGAAAAACTGTTTTTT

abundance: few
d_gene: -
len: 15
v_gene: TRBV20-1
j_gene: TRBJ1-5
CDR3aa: CSAREGEDGNQPQHF
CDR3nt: TGCAGTGCTAGGGAAGGGGAGGACGGCAATCAGCCCCAGCATTTT

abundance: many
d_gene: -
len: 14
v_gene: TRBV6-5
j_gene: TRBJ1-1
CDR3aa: CASSLQATNTEAFF
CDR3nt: TGTGCCAGCAGTCTACAGGCTACGAACACTGAAGCTTTCTTT

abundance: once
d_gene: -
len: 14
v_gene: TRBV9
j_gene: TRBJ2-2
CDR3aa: CASSVRWGAGKLFF
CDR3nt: TGTGCCAGCAGCGTACGTTGGGGGGCCGGGAAGCTGTTTTTT

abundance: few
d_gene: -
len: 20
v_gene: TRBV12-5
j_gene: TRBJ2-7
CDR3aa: CASGLPPGQFLAGRPYEQYF
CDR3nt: TGTGCTAGTGGTTTGCCTCCGGGACAGTTTTTAGCGGGACGTCCCTACGAGCAGTACTTC

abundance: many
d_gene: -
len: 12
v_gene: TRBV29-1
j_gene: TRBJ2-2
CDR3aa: CSVHDSGGELFF
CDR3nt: TGCAGCGTACATGACTCCGGCGGGGAGCTGTTTTTT

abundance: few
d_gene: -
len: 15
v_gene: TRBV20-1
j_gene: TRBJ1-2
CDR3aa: CSAQPPGGAMDGYTF
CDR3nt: TGCAGTGCCCAACCCCCGGGGGGGGCGATGGATGGCTACACCTTC

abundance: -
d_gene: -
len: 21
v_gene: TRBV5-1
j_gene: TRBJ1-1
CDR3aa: CASSLEAQRSTQYFGNTEAFF
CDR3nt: -

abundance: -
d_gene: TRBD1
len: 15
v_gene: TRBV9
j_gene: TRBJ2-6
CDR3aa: CASSADRGRANVLTF
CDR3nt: TGTGCCAGCAGCGCCGACAGGGGCCGGGCCAACGTCCTGACTTTC

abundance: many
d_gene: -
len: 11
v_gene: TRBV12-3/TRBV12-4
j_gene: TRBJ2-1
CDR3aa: CASRPVTEQFF
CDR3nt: TGTGCCAGCAGGCCAGTTACTGAGCAGTTCTTC

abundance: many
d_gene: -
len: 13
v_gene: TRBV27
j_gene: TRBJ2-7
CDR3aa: CASRWTASYEQYF
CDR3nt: TGTGCCAGCAGATGGACAGCTTCCTACGAGCAGTACTTC

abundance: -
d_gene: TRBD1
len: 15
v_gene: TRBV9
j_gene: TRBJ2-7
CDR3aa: CASSPGQGGFYEQYF
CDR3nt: TGTGCCAGCAGCCCCGGACAGGGGGGATTCTACGAGCAGTACTTC

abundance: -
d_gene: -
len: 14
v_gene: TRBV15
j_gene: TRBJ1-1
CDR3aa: CATSRGARVSEAFF
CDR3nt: TGTGCCACCAGCAGAGGGGCCAGGGTTAGCGAAGCTTTCTTT

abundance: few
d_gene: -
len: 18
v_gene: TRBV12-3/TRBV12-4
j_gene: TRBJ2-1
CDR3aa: CASRWTVVRGFSYNEQFF
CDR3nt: TGTGCCAGCAGATGGACGGTGGTTCGGGGTTTCTCCTACAATGAGCAGTTCTTC

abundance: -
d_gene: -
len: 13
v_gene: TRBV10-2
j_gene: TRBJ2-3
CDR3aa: CASSVTGRDTQYF
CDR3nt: TGCGCCAGCAGTGTAACGGGCAGAGATACGCAGTATTTT

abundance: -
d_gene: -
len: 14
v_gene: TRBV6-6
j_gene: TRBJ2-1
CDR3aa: CASSWTGRDNEQCF
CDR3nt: TGTGCCAGCAGTTGGACAGGGAGGGACAATGAGCAGTGCTTC

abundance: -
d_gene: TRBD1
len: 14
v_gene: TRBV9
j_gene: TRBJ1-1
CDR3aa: CASSPLTGRTEAFF
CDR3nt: TGTGCCAGCAGCCCCTTGACAGGGAGGACTGAAGCTTTCTTT

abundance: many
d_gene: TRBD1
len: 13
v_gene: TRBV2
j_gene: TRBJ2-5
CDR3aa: CASARQGWETQYF
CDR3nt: TGTGCCAGCGCCCGACAGGGCTGGGAGACCCAGTACTTC